These 32 T cell receptor beta chains were all obtained from the same sample, sequenced in a study of T cell responses to AZD1222 COVID-19 vaccine. Assay used: immunoSEQ multiplex PCR; TCRdb lists only in-frame clones, some missing. The top ten hold around 1.7% of the sample, which has approximately 170,000 clones, around 90% seen once. The sample here was peripheral blood, taken on day 0 of AZD1222 vaccination. These receptors were collected from an adult in good health.

This rearrangement joins TRBV30 to TRBJ2-3; D call uncertain. V was clipped by 1 base and J by 2 bases, with 10 bases between them. Germline CDR1 reads GTSNPN; CDR2 reads SVGIG (reference sequence). The CDR3 spans 14 residues. The CDR3 loop reads CAWSGRILTDTQYF. The CDR3 region has the DNA TGTGCCTGGAGTGGCCGAATACTCACAGATACGCAGTATTTT.

The chain is built from TRBV5-4 and TRBJ1-2; no clear D. Germline V lookup: CDR1 SGHNT, CDR2 YYREEE (reference sequence). The CDR3 runs 13 residues. V was clipped by 1 base and J by 8 bases, with 12 bases between them. For the CDR3, the DNA is TGTGCCAGCAGCTTGCAACTTCAGGACGGCTACACCTTC. This sequence encodes CASSLQLQDGYTF. Filled out from reference TRBV5-4 and TRBJ1-2, the complete variable domain reads ETGVTQSPTHLIKTRGQQVTLRCSSQSGHNTVSWYQQALGQGPQFIFQYYREEENGRGNFPPRFSGLQFPNYSSELNVNALELDDSALYLCASSLQLQDGYTFGSGTRLTVV.

The chain couples TRBV19 to TRBJ2-7, with 8 bases matching TRBD2. V dropped 6 bases and J dropped 5; count of bases not matched to a gene: 21. This CDR3 region has 18 residues. Germline V lookup: CDR1 LNHDA, CDR2 SQIVND (reference sequence). The CDR3 nucleotides read TGTGCCAGTAGCTTTTCATACTCCGGGACTAGAAAGTCGAACGAGCAGTACTTC. Protein: CASSFSYSGTRKSNEQYF.

The chain couples TRBV18 to TRBJ2-1; no definite D call. Germline V gives CDR1 KGHSH, CDR2 LQKENI. Trimming pared 3 bases from V and 7 bases from J, leaving 16 bases between. This CDR3 comprises 15 residues. The CDR3, as DNA: TGTGCCAGCTCACCGGCCGTGCATGAGGTTAATGAGCAGTTCTTC. Protein: CASSPAVHEVNEQFF.

This rearrangement joins TRBV4-1 to TRBJ2-2, with TRBD1 matching 9 bases. Germline assignment: CDR1 MGHRA and CDR2 YSYEKL. Trimming took 4 bases from V and 9 from J; bases not matched to a gene: 6. The CDR3 is made up of 14 amino acids. CDR3 in amino acids: CASSPDRGRRELFF. CDR3 nucleotide sequence: TGCGCCAGCAGCCCGGACAGGGGTCGCCGGGAGCTGTTTTTT.

V usage is TRBV16 and J usage is TRBJ1-5; D perhaps matches TRBD1 (6 bases). With 0 bases removed from V and 7 bases from J, the gap between germline ends came to 16 bases. Germline CDR1 is KGHSY and CDR2 is FQNENV. This CDR3 region has 16 residues. CDR3 residues: CASSQSSGGRGQPQHF. The CDR3 DNA reads as TGTGCCAGCAGCCAATCTAGTGGGGGCCGAGGACAGCCCCAGCATTTT.

This chain connects TRBV5-1 to TRBJ1-2, with D perhaps TRBD1 (5 bases). Germline V gene lookup returns CDR1 SGHRS and CDR2 YFSETQ. The V end was cut by 4 bases, the J end by 5 bases, with 15 bases between. This CDR3 spans 14 amino acids. CDR3 bases: TGCGCCAGCAGCCTAGATGGGGCAGTTTATGGCTACACCTTC. This sequence encodes CASSLDGAVYGYTF. Full variable domain (outside the CDR3, taken from reference TRBV5-1 and TRBJ1-2): KAGVTQTPRYLIKTRGQQVTLSCSPISGHRSVSWYQQTPGQGLQFLFEYFSETQRNKGNFPGRFSGRQFSNSRSEMNVSTLELGDSALYLCASSLDGAVYGYTFGSGTRLTVV.

The J gene is TRBJ1-5, the V gene TRBV2; D not certain. Germline V lookup: CDR1 SNHLY, CDR2 FYNNEI. There are 12 residues in the CDR3. V gave up 6 bases and J gave up 6 bases, with 9 bases separating them. CDR3 region: CASRSSGQPQHF. CDR3 DNA sequence: TGTGCCAGCAGGTCGAGCGGTCAGCCCCAGCATTTT.

This clone was detected only once. The chain joins TRBV30 to TRBJ1-2; TRBD1 is a possible D gene (5 bases). Trimming took 2 bases from V and 1 from J, leaving 14 bases between them. The CDR3 is 15 amino acids. Germline CDR1 and CDR2: GTSNPN and SVGIG (reference sequence). This chain's CDR3 is CAWSIKGSRNYGYTF. The CDR3 nucleotides read TGTGCCTGGAGTATAAAGGGGTCCCGTAACTATGGCTACACCTTC.

V usage is TRBV12-3 or TRBV12-4 and J usage is TRBJ1-2; D is unclear. V shed 3 bases and J shed 6 bases, with 5 bases lying between them. The CDR3 covers 11 residues. The CDR3 here is CASSLYDGYTF. The CDR3 region has the DNA TGTGCCAGCAGTTTGTACGATGGCTACACCTTC.

This clone appeared once. The chain is built from TRBV24-1 and TRBJ2-3; 7 positions agree with TRBD2. The V segment lost 4 bases and the J segment 3 bases; nucleotides outside the gene matches: 9. Germline CDR1 is KGHDR and CDR2 is SFDVKD. This CDR3 comprises 16 residues. CDR3 protein: CATSDYSGGRTDTQYF. CDR3 bases: TGTGCCACCAGTGACTACTCGGGAGGTCGGACAGATACGCAGTATTTT.

This chain uses TRBV5-4 with TRBJ1-1, with TRBD1 as a possible D gene (6 bases). Germline V gives CDR1 SGHNT, CDR2 YYREEE (reference sequence). CDR3 size: 13 residues. Trimming removed 3 bases at V and 1 base at J, with 7 bases between. CDR3 amino acids: CASSWGQNTEAFF. The CDR3 bases are TGTGCCAGCAGCTGGGGACAGAACACTGAAGCTTTCTTT.

The chain uses TRBV4-3 and TRBJ1-6; 9 nucleotides line up with TRBD1. This CDR3 spans 15 amino acids. The germline V gene encodes CDR1 LGHNA and CDR2 YSLEER. Trimming took 0 bases from V and 9 from J; bases not matched to a gene: 3. The CDR3 sequence is CASSQEDRGASPLHF. The CDR3 DNA follows: TGCGCCAGCAGCCAAGAGGACAGGGGAGCTTCACCCCTCCACTTT.

The genes are TRBV7-9 and TRBJ2-5, with a tentative D call TRBD1 (6 bases). In germline, CDR1 is SEHNR, CDR2 FQNEAQ (reference sequence). V was cut by 1 base and J by 5 bases, with 17 bases left in between. The CDR3 is 16 residues long. The DNA for the CDR3 is TGTGCCAGCAGCTTAGAGCTCCCGGGACATCACGAGACCCAGTACTTC. It codes for CASSLELPGHHETQYF.

The chain carries TRBV14 and TRBJ2-7; 8 nucleotides line up with TRBD2. The CDR3 has 15 amino acids. Trimming cost V 1 base and J 1 base; bases outside gene matches: 3. CDR1 and CDR2 (germline): SGHDN, FVKESK. The CDR3 DNA reads as TGTGCCAGCAGCCAAGTGTCTAGCGGGTCCTACGAGCAGTACTTC. Translating gives CASSQVSSGSYEQYF.

The chain has TRBV5-3 and TRBJ2-7; D is unclear. TRBV5-3 is labeled an ORF, and its function is uncertain. Trimming took off 8 bases at V and 3 bases at J, with 3 bases between the two ends. The CDR3 has 9 amino acids. The CDR3 region has the DNA TGTGCCAGCCGCTACGAGCAGTACTTC. This encodes CASRYEQYF.

This chain uses TRBV12-5 with TRBJ1-1; possibly TRBD1 for D (6 bases). The CDR3 is made up of 13 amino acids. Germline-derived CDR1 and CDR2 are LGHNT and FRNRAP. Trimming left V 0 bases short and J 8 bases short, with 10 bases between. CDR3 in amino acids: CASGLVGGQEAFF. CDR3 nucleotides: TGTGCTAGTGGTTTGGTAGGGGGGCAGGAAGCTTTCTTT.

V usage is TRBV19 and J usage is TRBJ1-6; TRBD1 matches at 11 bases. From germline, CDR1 is LNHDA and CDR2 SQIVND (reference sequence). Trimming took 8 bases from V and 7 from J; bases not matched to a gene: 1. The CDR3 has 13 residues. CDR3 coding DNA: TGTGCCAGTCGGACAGGGGGCAATTCACCCCTCCACTTT. Translation gives CASRTGGNSPLHF.

The DNA of the CDR3 is TGCGCCAGCAGCTTGGACAGGTCCTACAATGAGCAGTTCTTC. Its translation: CASSLDRSYNEQFF. The chain couples TRBV5-1 to TRBJ2-1; D may be TRBD1 (5 bases). Germline lookup yields CDR1 SGHRS and CDR2 YFSETQ. CDR3 length equals 14 residues. Trimming shortened V by 0 bases and J by 1 base, and 5 bases separated the two germline ends.

The CDR3 protein is CARMEFSGNTIYF. The CDR3 DNA reads as TGTGCCCGTATGGAGTTCTCTGGAAACACCATATATTTT. This chain joins TRBV30 and TRBJ1-3, with unresolved D. The V end lost 8 bases, the J end lost 0 bases, and 11 bases lay between the germline ends. Germline assignment: CDR1 GTSNPN and CDR2 SVGIG (reference sequence). This CDR3 is 13 amino acids long.

The gene calls are TRBV2 and TRBJ2-7; 7 nucleotides agree with TRBD1. This CDR3 has 14 amino acids. V shed 6 bases, J shed 1 base, and the junction held 6 bases outside the gene matches. Germline V gives CDR1 SNHLY, CDR2 FYNNEI. The CDR3 spells CASRRQGGSYEQYF. The CDR3 region has the DNA TGTGCCAGCAGGCGACAGGGTGGGTCCTACGAGCAGTACTTC. Full variable domain (outside the CDR3, taken from reference TRBV2 and TRBJ2-7): EPEVTQTPSHQVTQMGQEVILRCVPISNHLYFYWYRQILGQKVEFLVSFYNNEISEKSEIFDDQFSVERPDGSNFTLKIRSTKLEDSAMYFCASRRQGGSYEQYFGPGTRLTVT.

The CDR3 region has the DNA TGCAGCGTTGAGGGAGGGTCTGGAAACACCATATATTTT. Translated: CSVEGGSGNTIYF. This chain connects TRBV29-1 to TRBJ1-3, with D unclear. Trimming stripped 3 bases from V and 1 base from J, with 7 bases between. Germline CDR1 is SQVTM and CDR2 is ANQGSEA. This CDR3 contains 13 residues.

In this sample, this clone turned up a few times. The chain recombines TRBV3-1 (or the pseudogene TRBV3-2) with TRBJ1-5; D gene ambiguous. Germline CDR1 and CDR2: LGHDT and YNNKEL (reference sequence). The CDR3 consists of 15 residues. V was trimmed by 1 base and J by 2 bases, leaving 9 bases between them. The CDR3 DNA is TGTGCCAGCAGCCAAGTTGCAGGAGGCAATCAGCCCCAGCATTTT. Its protein product is CASSQVAGGNQPQHF.

The chain uses TRBV5-1 and TRBJ1-5, with D possibly TRBD1 on 6 matching bases. The germline V gene encodes CDR1 SGHRS and CDR2 YFSETQ. The CDR3 is 13 residues long. With 4 bases removed from V and 4 bases from J, the gap between germline ends came to 9 bases. This chain's CDR3 is CASSRGSNQPQHF. The CDR3 DNA sequence: TGCGCCAGCAGCAGGGGGTCGAATCAGCCCCAGCATTTT.

The V call is TRBV7-2, the J call TRBJ1-4; 7 bases map to TRBD1. CDR3 length: 15 amino acids. V dropped 3 bases and J dropped 5; count of bases not matched to a gene: 6. Germline CDR1 is SGHTA and CDR2 is FQGNSA. The CDR3 DNA is TGTGCCAGCAGCTTGAACGACAGGGCGAATGAAAAACTGTTTTTT. Its translation: CASSLNDRANEKLFF.

This clone was detected once. J is TRBJ1-5 and V is TRBV4-1; D perhaps matches TRBD1 (5 bases). The germline CDR1 and CDR2 sequences are MGHRA and YSYEKL. The CDR3 is 17 amino acids. The V gene lost 1 base and the J gene lost 0 bases, with 13 bases spanning the gap. The DNA of the CDR3 is TGCGCCAGCAGCCAAGGTCAGGGCCCCTTTAGCAATCAGCCCCAGCATTTT. Translation gives CASSQGQGPFSNQPQHF.

This clone has only one observation. V usage is TRBV12-2 and J usage is TRBJ2-6. TRBV12-2 is a pseudogene segment. CDR3 size: 18 residues. The chain's CDR3 is CASRFLSAASSGANVLTF. In nucleotides, the CDR3 is TGTGCAAGTCGCTTTCTTTCGGCCGCTTCCTCTGGGGCCAACGTCCTGACTTTC.

The gene calls are TRBV5-1 and TRBJ1-3; D uncertain. With 7 bases removed from V and 0 bases from J, the gap between germline ends came to 14 bases. CDR1 SGHRS and CDR2 YFSETQ come from the germline V gene. This CDR3 is built from 15 residues. CDR3: CASSKDFVSGNTIYF. CDR3 bases: TGCGCCAGCTCAAAGGACTTCGTCTCTGGAAACACCATATATTTT.

This clone showed up just a few times. V gene TRBV4-2 combines with J gene TRBJ1-5; the D gene is possibly TRBD1 (5 bases). Germline-derived CDR1 and CDR2 are LGHNA and YNFKEQ. The CDR3 contains 20 residues. The V end lost 0 bases, the J end lost 2 bases, and 23 bases lay between the germline ends. CDR3 sequence: CASSQEGAAATPSGNQPQHF. DNA of the CDR3: TGTGCCAGCAGCCAAGAAGGGGCGGCAGCAACCCCCTCAGGCAATCAGCCCCAGCATTTT.

This sequence joins TRBV7-8 and TRBJ1-1; D unresolved. The germline V gene encodes CDR1 SGHVS and CDR2 FQNEAQ. Trimming took off 1 base at V and 1 base at J, with 7 bases between the two ends. The CDR3 contains 14 residues. The CDR3 DNA follows: TGTGCCAGCAGCTTAGAGGCCGGGAACACTGAAGCTTTCTTT. Translated, it gives CASSLEAGNTEAFF.

This clone was counted once. This chain joins TRBV3-1 (or the pseudogene TRBV3-2) and TRBJ1-1; D call uncertain. Germline assignment: CDR1 LGHDT and CDR2 YNNKEL (reference sequence). This CDR3 is 16 amino acids long. V was clipped by 2 bases and J by 2 bases, with 15 bases between them. The CDR3 DNA sequence: TGTGCCAGCAGCCAACGCGCGGCGATAGGAAACACTGAAGCTTTCTTT. It specifies CASSQRAAIGNTEAFF.

Notes on this clone: The sample contains more than one DNA sequence encoding this CDR3. The chain couples TRBV6-5 to TRBJ1-2; a possible D gene is TRBD1 (5 bases). This CDR3 has 14 amino acids. CDR1 and CDR2 from the germline V gene are MNHEY and SVGAGI. The V end was cut by 5 bases, the J end by 0 bases, with 10 bases between. The chain's CDR3 is CASSPRGANYGYTF. CDR3 coding DNA: TGTGCCAGCAGTCCTCGAGGGGCTAACTATGGCTACACCTTC.